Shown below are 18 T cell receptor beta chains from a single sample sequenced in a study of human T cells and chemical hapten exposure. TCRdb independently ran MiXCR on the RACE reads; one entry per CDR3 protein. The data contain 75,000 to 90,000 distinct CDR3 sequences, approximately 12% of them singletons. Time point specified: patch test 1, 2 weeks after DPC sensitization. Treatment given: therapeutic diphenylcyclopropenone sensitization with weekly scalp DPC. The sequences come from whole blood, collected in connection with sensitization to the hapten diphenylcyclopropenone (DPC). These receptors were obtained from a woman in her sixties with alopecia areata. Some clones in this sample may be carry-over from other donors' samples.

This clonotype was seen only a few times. The chain's CDR3 is CASSQEGVAATDTQYF. CDR3 nucleotide sequence: TGTGCCAGCAGCCAAGAAGGGGTAGCGGCCACAGATACGCAGTATTTT. This chain links TRBV3-1 with TRBJ2-3; a possible D gene is TRBD2 (6 bases). Deletions cut 0 bases from V and 2 bases from J, with 12 bases between. The CDR3 length is 16 residues. The V gene's germline CDR1 is LGHDT and CDR2 YNNKEL (reference sequence).

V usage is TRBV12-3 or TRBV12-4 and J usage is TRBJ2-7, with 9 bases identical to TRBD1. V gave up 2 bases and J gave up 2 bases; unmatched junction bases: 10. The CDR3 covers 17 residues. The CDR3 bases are TGTGCCAGCAGTTTAACTCCGGGACAGGGCAACCCCTACGAGCAGTACTTC. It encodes CASSLTPGQGNPYEQYF.

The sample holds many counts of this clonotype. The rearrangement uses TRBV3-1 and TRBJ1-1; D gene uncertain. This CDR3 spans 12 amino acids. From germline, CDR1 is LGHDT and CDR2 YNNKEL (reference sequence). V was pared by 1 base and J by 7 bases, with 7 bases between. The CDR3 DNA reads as TGTGCCAGCAGCCAAGGTGGCGGTGAAGCTTTCTTT. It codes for CASSQGGGEAFF.

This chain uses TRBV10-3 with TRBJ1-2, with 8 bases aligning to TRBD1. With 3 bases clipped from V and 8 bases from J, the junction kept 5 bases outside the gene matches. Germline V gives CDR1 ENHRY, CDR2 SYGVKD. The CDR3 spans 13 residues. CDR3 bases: TGTGCCATCAGTGACAGGGGGCGCCCCGGCTACACCTTC. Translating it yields CAISDRGRPGYTF.

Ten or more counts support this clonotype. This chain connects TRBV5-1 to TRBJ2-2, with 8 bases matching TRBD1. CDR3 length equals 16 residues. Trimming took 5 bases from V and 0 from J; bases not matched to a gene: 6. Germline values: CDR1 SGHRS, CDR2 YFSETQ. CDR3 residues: CASRQGQETNTGELFF. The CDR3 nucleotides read TGCGCCAGCAGACAGGGACAGGAGACGAACACCGGGGAGCTGTTTTTT. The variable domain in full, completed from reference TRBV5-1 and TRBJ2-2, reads KAGVTQTPRYLIKTRGQQVTLSCSPISGHRSVSWYQQTPGQGLQFLFEYFSETQRNKGNFPGRFSGRQFSNSRSEMNVSTLELGDSALYLCASRQGQETNTGELFFGEGSRLTVL.

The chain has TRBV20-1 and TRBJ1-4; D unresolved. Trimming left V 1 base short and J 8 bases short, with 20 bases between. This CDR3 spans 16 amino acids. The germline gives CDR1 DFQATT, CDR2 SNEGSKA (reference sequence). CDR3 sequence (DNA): TGCAGTGCTAGAGTGGAGAGAGGGATGTCTCGCGAAAAACTGTTTTTT. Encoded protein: CSARVERGMSREKLFF.

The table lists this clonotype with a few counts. CDR3 sequence (DNA): TGTGCCAGCAGCTCGGCTGGACAGGAAGAGACCCAGTACTTC. Protein sequence: CASSSAGQEETQYF. The J gene is TRBJ2-5, the V gene TRBV7-6; 7 bases align to TRBD1. J lost 3 bases, V lost 4 bases, and 5 bases had no gene match. Germline CDR1 and CDR2: SGHVS and FNYEAQ. The CDR3 has 14 amino acids.

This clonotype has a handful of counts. CDR3 amino acids: CASSTASGEQFF. The CDR3, as DNA: TGCGCCAGCAGTACTGCGTCGGGTGAGCAGTTCTTC. This chain uses TRBV5-1 with TRBJ2-1; D remains unclear. CDR1 SGHRS and CDR2 YFSETQ come from the germline V gene. The length of the CDR3 is 12 residues. The V end was cut by 5 bases, the J end by 9 bases, with 12 bases between.

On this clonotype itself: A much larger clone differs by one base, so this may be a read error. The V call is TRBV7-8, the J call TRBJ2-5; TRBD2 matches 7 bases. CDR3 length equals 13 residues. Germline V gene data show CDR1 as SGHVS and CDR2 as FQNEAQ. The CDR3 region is CACSSRGVSTPYF. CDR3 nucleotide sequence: TGTGCCTGCAGCTCACGGGGGGTTAGCACCCCGTACTTC.

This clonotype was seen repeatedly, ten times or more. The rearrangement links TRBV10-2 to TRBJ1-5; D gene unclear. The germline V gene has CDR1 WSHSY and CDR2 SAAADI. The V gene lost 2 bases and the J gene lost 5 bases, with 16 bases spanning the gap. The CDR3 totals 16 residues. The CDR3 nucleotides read TGCGCCAGCAGTGAGCCTGCGGGGTTACCTCATCAGCCCCAGCATTTT. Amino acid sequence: CASSEPAGLPHQPQHF.

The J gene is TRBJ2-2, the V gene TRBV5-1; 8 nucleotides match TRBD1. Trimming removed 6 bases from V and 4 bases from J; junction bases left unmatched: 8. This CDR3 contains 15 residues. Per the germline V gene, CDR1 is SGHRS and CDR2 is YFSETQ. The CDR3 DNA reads TGCGCCAGCAATGAAGGACAGGGTGTCACCGGGGAGCTGTTTTTT. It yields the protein CASNEGQGVTGELFF.

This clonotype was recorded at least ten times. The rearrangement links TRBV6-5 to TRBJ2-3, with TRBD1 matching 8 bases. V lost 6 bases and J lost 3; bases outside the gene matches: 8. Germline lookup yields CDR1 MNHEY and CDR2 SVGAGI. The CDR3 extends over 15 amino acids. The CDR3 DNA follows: TGTGCCAGCAGACACGGACAGGGTTGGACAGATACGCAGTATTTT. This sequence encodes CASRHGQGWTDTQYF.

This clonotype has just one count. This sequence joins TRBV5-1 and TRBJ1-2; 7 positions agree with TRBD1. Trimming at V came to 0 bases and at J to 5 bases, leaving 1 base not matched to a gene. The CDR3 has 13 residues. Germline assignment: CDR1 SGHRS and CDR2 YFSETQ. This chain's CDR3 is CASSLGTGYGYTF. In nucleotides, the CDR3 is TGCGCCAGCAGCTTGGGGACAGGATATGGCTACACCTTC. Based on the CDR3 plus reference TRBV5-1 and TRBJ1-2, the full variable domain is KAGVTQTPRYLIKTRGQQVTLSCSPISGHRSVSWYQQTPGQGLQFLFEYFSETQRNKGNFPGRFSGRQFSNSRSEMNVSTLELGDSALYLCASSLGTGYGYTFGSGTRLTVV.

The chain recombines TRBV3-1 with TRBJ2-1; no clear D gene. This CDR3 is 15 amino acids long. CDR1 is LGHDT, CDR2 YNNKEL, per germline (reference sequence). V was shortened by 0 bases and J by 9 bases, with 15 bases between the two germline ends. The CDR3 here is CASSQDALGIGEQFF. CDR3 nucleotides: TGTGCCAGCAGCCAAGACGCCCTAGGGATCGGTGAGCAGTTCTTC.

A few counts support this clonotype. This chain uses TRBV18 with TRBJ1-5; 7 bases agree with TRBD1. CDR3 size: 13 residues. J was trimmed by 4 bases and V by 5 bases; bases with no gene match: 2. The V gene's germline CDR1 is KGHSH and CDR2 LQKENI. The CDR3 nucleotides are TGTGCCAGCTCAACAGGGGAGAATCAGCCCCAGCATTTT. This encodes CASSTGENQPQHF.

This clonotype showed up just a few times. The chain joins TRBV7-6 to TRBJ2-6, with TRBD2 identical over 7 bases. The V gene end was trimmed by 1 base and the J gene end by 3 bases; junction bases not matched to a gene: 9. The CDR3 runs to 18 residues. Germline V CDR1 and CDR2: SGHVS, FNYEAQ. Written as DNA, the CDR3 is TGTGCCAGCAGCTTAGAGGCAGGGACTACGGTTGGGGCCAACGTCCTGACTTTC. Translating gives CASSLEAGTTVGANVLTF.

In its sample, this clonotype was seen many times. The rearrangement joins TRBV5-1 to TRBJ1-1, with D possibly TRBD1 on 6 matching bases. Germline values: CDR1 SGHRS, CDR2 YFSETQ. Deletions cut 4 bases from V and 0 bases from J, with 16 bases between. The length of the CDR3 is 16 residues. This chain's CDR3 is CASSIRGAGVNTEAFF. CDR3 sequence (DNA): TGCGCCAGCAGCATCAGGGGCGCGGGAGTGAACACTGAAGCTTTCTTT.

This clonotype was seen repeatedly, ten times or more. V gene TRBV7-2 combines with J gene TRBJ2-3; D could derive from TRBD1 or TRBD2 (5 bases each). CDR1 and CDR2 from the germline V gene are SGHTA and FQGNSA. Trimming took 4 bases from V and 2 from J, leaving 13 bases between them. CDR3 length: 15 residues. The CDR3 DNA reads TGTGCCAGCAGCTCACGGGGCTATCCCACAGATACGCAGTATTTT. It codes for CASSSRGYPTDTQYF.